These T cell receptor beta chains were read from a single sample in a study of T cells in Graves' hyperthyroidism and ophthalmopathy. TCRdb reprocessed the multiplex PCR reads via MiXCR and lists one record per CDR3 protein. The sample gives around 600,000 distinct CDR3 sequences, 13% to 15% of which show up once; roughly an eighth is in the top ten. The specimen was blood. These receptor sequences come from a woman between 50 and 59 years old with Graves' ophthalmopathy. Each CDR3 is given with its conserved first and last residue. The D gene is left open where the match is weak. Clone size is shown for a subset of rows, as once, few, many or a class of expanded clone.

j_gene: TRBJ2-5
v_gene: TRBV4-3
len: 15
abundance: -
d_gene: TRBD2
CDR3nt: TGCGCCAGCAGCCGAGTAGCGGGAGGCCTAGCGTTCAAGTACTTC
CDR3aa: CASSRVAGGLAFKYF

j_gene: TRBJ2-1
v_gene: TRBV7-8
len: 17
abundance: many
d_gene: -
CDR3nt: TGTGCCAGCAGCTTTACGACCCTCGGGGTCTCCTACAATGAGCAGTTCTTC
CDR3aa: CASSFTTLGVSYNEQFF

j_gene: TRBJ2-2
v_gene: TRBV4-3
len: 15
abundance: -
d_gene: -
CDR3nt: TGCGCCAGCAGCCAAGGCAGGACGAACACCGGGGAGCTGTTTTTT
CDR3aa: CASSQGRTNTGELFF

j_gene: TRBJ2-3
v_gene: TRBV7-9
len: 14
abundance: many
d_gene: -
CDR3nt: TGTGCCAGCAGCTTACGGTTGGGCCCGGATACGCAGTATTTT
CDR3aa: CASSLRLGPDTQYF

j_gene: TRBJ2-3
v_gene: TRBV28
len: 16
abundance: -
d_gene: -
CDR3nt: TGTGCCAGCACTTTCGTGATGCGGGCTAGCACAGATACGCAGTATTTT
CDR3aa: CASTFVMRASTDTQYF

j_gene: TRBJ2-1
v_gene: TRBV10-3
len: 15
abundance: -
d_gene: -
CDR3nt: TGTGCCATCAGTAATTATGGAGGGCCGTACAATGAGCAGTTCTTC
CDR3aa: CAISNYGGPYNEQFF

j_gene: TRBJ1-4
v_gene: TRBV12-3/TRBV12-4
len: 15
abundance: -
d_gene: -
CDR3nt: TGTGCCAGCAGCCCCTATGAGGGGATGAATGAAAAACTGTTTTTT
CDR3aa: CASSPYEGMNEKLFF

j_gene: TRBJ2-7
v_gene: TRBV27
len: 16
abundance: few
d_gene: -
CDR3nt: TGTGCCAGCAGTTTTTCGGTGGGGGACTCTTCATACGAGCAGTACTTC
CDR3aa: CASSFSVGDSSYEQYF

j_gene: TRBJ2-5
v_gene: TRBV7-3
len: 12
abundance: many
d_gene: TRBD2
CDR3nt: TGTGCCAGCAGTCGGGCTAGCGGGACACAGTACTTC
CDR3aa: CASSRASGTQYF

j_gene: TRBJ1-5
v_gene: TRBV7-2
len: 16
abundance: many
d_gene: -
CDR3nt: TGTGCCAGCAGCTCGTATGGGGGGAATAGCAATCAGCCCCAGCATTTT
CDR3aa: CASSSYGGNSNQPQHF

j_gene: TRBJ2-3
v_gene: TRBV9
len: 17
abundance: -
d_gene: -
CDR3nt: TGTGCCAGCAGCGTAGTTGGAGGGACTCTTAGCACAGATACGCAGTATTTT
CDR3aa: CASSVVGGTLSTDTQYF

j_gene: TRBJ2-1
v_gene: TRBV20-1
len: 14
abundance: many
d_gene: TRBD2
CDR3nt: TGCAGTGCTAGAGATGGGGGGAGGGCCTATGAGCAGTTCTTC
CDR3aa: CSARDGGRAYEQFF

j_gene: TRBJ2-1
v_gene: TRBV5-6
len: 16
abundance: -
d_gene: -
CDR3nt: TGTGCCAGCAGCCAGAACTGGGGAATAAGATACAATGAGCAGTTCTTC
CDR3aa: CASSQNWGIRYNEQFF